This TCR beta chain was captured in a study of cytomegalovirus exposure and HLA in healthy donors. As for this clone: Antigen specificity is unknown.

The CDR3 sequence is 16 residues long. The germline gives CDR1 SEHNR, CDR2 FQNEAQ (reference sequence). Unmatched junction bases numbered 10, after V lost 5 bases and J lost 7 bases. The primer mix had 60 Vbeta and 13 Jbeta primers. TCRdb's table, derived via immunoSEQ multiplex PCR, lists solely in-frame clones and lacks some. The data contain roughly 93,000 clones, around 77% of them singletons. Whole-study findings and limits: Reports described diagnosis of cytomegalovirus status by the classifier as highly specific and sensitive. The study labeled approximately 150 TCR beta chains cytomegalovirus-associated.

The gene calls are TRBV7-9 and TRBJ2-7; 14 bases map to TRBD2. The sequenced sample was PBMCs. The TCR comes from a man aged 25-45 years in good health and CMV-seronegative. CDR3 bases: TGTGCCAGCAGCCCCCGACGTGGGACTAGCGGGAGTGAGCAGTACTTC. The encoded protein is CASSPRRGTSGSEQYF.